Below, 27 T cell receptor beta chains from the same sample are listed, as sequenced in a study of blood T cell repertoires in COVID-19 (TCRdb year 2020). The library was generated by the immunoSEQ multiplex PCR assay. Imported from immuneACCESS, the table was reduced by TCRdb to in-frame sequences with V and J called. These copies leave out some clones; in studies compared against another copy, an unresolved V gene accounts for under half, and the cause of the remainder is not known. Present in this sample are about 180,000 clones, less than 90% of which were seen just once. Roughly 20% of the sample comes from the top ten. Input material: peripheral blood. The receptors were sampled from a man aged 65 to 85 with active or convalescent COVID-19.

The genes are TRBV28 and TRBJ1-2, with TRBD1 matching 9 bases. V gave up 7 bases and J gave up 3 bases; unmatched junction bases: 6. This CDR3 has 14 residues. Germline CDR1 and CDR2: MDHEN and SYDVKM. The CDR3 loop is CASITGGADYGYTF. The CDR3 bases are TGTGCCAGCATCACAGGGGGCGCGGACTATGGCTACACCTTC.

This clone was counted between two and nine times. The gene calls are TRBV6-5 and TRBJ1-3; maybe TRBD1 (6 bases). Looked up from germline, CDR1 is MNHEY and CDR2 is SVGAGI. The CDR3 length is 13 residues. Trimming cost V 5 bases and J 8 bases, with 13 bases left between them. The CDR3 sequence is CASSPDRTYTIYF. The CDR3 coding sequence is TGTGCCAGCAGTCCGGACAGAACCTACACCATATATTTT.

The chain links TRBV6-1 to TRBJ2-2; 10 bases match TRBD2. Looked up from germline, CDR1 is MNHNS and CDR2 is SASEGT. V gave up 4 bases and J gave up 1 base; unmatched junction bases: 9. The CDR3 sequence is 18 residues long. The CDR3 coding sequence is TGTGCCAGCAGTGGACGGGGGTTAGCGGGAGGGAACACCGGGGAGCTGTTTTTT. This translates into CASSGRGLAGGNTGELFF.

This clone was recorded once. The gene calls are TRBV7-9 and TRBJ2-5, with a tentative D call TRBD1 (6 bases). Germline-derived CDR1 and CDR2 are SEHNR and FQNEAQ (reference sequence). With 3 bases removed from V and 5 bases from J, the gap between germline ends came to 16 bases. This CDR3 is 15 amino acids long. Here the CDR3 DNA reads TGTGCCAGCAGCTTTAATGGGCACAGGGAGGAGACCCAGTACTTC. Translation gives CASSFNGHREETQYF.

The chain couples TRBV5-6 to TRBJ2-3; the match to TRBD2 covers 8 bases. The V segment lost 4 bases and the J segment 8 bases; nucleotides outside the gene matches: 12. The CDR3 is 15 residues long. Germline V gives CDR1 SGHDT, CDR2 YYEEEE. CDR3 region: CASSPPGLGPSTQYF. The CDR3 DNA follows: TGTGCCAGCAGCCCCCCGGGACTAGGGCCCTCTACGCAGTATTTT.

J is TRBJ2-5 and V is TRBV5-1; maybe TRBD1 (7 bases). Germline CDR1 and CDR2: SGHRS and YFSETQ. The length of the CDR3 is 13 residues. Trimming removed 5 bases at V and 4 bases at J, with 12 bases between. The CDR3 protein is CASRRQGGETQYF. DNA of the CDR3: TGCGCCAGCAGGAGACAGGGAGGAGAGACCCAGTACTTC.

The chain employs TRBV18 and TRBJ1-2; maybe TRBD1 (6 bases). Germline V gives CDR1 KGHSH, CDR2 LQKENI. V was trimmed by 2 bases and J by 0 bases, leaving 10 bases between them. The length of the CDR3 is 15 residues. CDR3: CASSPGGAPNYGYTF. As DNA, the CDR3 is TGTGCCAGCTCACCAGGGGGGGCGCCTAACTATGGCTACACCTTC.

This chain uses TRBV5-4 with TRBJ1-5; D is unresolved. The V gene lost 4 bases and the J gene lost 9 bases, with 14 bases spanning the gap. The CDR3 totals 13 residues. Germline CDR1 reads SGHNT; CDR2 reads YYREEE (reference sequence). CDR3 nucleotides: TGTGCCAGCAGCGCCGCCCTTACCGGGCCCCAGCATTTT. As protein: CASSAALTGPQHF.

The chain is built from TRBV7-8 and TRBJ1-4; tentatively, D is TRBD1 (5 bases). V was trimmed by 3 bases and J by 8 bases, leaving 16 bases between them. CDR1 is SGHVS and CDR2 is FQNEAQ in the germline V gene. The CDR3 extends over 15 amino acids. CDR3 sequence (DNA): TGTGCCAGCAGCTTGGGGCACAGCATAGGAGAAAAACTGTTTTTT. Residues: CASSLGHSIGEKLFF.

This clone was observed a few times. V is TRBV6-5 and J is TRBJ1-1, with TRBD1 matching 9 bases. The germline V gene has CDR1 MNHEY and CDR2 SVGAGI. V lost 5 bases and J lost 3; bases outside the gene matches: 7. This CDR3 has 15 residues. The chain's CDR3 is CASSRDREKDTEAFF. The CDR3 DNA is TGTGCCAGCAGTCGGGACAGGGAAAAGGACACTGAAGCTTTCTTT.

The CDR3 reads CASSNTGDPFYGYTF. CDR3 nucleotides: TGTGCCAGTAGCAACACAGGGGACCCGTTTTATGGCTACACCTTC. The chain combines TRBV19 with TRBJ1-2, with TRBD1 identical over 7 bases. Looked up from germline, CDR1 is LNHDA and CDR2 is SQIVND (reference sequence). With V trimmed by 6 bases and J by 5 bases, 12 bases remained unmatched. The CDR3 is 15 residues long.

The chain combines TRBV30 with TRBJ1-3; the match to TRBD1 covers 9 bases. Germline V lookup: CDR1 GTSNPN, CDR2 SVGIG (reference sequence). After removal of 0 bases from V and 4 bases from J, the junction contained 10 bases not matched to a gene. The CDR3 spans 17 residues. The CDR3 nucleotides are TGTGCCTGGAGTGTATTGGGGACAGGGACTCGCGGAAACACCATATATTTT. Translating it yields CAWSVLGTGTRGNTIYF.

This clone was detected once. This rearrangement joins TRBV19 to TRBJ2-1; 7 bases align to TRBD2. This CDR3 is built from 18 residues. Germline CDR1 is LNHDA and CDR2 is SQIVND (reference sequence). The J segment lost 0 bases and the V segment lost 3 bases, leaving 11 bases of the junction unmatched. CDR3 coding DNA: TGTGCCAGTAGTATGGCCAGACGGGGGGACGGCTCCTACAATGAGCAGTTCTTC. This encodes CASSMARRGDGSYNEQFF.

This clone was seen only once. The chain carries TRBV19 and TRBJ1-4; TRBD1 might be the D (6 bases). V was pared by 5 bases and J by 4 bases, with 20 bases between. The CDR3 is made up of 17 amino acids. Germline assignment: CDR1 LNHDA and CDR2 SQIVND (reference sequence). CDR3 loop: CASSGTTGGADNEKLFF. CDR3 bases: TGTGCCAGTAGTGGCACCACCGGGGGGGCCGATAATGAAAAACTGTTTTTT.

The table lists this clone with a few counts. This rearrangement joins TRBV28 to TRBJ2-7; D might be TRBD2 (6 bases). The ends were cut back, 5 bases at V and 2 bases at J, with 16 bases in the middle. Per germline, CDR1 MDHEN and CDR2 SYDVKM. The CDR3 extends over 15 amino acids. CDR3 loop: CASSLLARATYEQYF. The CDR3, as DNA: TGTGCCAGCAGTCTCCTAGCGAGAGCAACCTACGAGCAGTACTTC.

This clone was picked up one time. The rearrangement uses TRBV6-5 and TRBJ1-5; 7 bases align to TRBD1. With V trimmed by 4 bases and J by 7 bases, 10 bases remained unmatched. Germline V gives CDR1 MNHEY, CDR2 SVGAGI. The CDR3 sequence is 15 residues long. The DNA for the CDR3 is TGTGCCAGCAGTTCCCGGACAGGACGAGGGCAGCCCCAGCATTTT. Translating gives CASSSRTGRGQPQHF.

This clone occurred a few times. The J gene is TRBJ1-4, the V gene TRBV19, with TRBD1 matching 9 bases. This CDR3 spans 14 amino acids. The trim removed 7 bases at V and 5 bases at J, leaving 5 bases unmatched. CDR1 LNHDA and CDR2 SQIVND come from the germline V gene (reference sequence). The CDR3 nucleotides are TGTGCCAGTACTGGGGACAGGGAAAATGAAAAACTGTTTTTT. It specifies CASTGDRENEKLFF.

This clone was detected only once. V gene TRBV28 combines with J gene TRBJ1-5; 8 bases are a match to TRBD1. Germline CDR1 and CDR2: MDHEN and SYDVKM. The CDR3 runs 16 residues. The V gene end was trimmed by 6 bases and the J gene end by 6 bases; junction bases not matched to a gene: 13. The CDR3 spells CASSPLGQGNSQPQHF. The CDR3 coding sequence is TGTGCCAGCAGCCCCCTCGGACAGGGTAATAGTCAGCCCCAGCATTTT.

CDR3 bases: TGTGCCAGCAGCATCGAGACAGGCCTCCCGTATGGCTACACCTTC. Translating gives CASSIETGLPYGYTF. The rearrangement joins TRBV14 to TRBJ1-2; D may be TRBD1 (6 bases). V was cut by 5 bases and J by 5 bases, with 18 bases left in between. This CDR3 is 15 amino acids long. CDR1 is SGHDN, CDR2 FVKESK, per germline.

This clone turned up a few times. The CDR3 DNA follows: TGTGCCAGCAGCCCCACAGTGGCGGGGGCCGAGCAGTACTTC. Amino acids: CASSPTVAGAEQYF. The chain combines TRBV7-3 with TRBJ2-7; D may be TRBD2 (7 bases). The CDR3 loop spans 14 amino acids. Per germline, CDR1 SGHTA and CDR2 FQGTGA. V was cut by 5 bases and J by 6 bases, with 17 bases left in between.

CDR3 residues: CASSLWTSGGASTGELFF. The CDR3 nucleotides are TGCGCCAGCAGCTTGTGGACTAGCGGGGGGGCCTCCACCGGGGAGCTGTTTTTT. V is TRBV5-1 and J is TRBJ2-2; TRBD2 aligns across 15 bases. CDR1 is SGHRS and CDR2 is YFSETQ in the germline V gene. This CDR3 region has 18 residues. The V segment lost 1 base and the J segment 4 bases; nucleotides outside the gene matches: 5.

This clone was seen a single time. The CDR3 coding sequence is TGTGCCAGCACCCCAAGGGGACAAGTCCATTCACCCCTCCACTTT. Its protein is CASTPRGQVHSPLHF. The chain employs TRBV28 and TRBJ1-6; TRBD1 is a possible D gene (6 bases). Looked up from germline, CDR1 is MDHEN and CDR2 is SYDVKM. Trimming took off 7 bases at V and 8 bases at J, with 18 bases between the two ends. This CDR3 is 15 amino acids long.

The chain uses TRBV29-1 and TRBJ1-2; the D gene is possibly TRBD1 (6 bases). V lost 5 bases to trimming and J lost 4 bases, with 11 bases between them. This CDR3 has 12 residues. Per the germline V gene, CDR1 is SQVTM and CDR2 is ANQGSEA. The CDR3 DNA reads TGCAGCGTTCAGGGGAACGGCTATGGCTACACCTTC. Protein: CSVQGNGYGYTF.

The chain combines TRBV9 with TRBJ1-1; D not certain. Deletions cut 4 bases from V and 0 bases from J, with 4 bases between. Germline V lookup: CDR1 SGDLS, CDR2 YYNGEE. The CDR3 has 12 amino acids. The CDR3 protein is CASSQMNTEAFF. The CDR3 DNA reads TGTGCCAGCAGCCAAATGAACACTGAAGCTTTCTTT.

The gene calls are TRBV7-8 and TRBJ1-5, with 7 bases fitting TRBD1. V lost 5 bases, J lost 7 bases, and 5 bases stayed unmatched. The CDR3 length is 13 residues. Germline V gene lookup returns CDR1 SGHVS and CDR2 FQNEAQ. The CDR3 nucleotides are TGTGCCAGCAGCAGTAGACAGGGCCAGCCCCAGCATTTT. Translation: CASSSRQGQPQHF.

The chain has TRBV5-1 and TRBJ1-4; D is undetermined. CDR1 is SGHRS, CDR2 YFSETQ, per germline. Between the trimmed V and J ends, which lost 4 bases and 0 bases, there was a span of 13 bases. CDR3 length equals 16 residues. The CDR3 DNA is TGCGCCAGCAGCCCCGGGAGTCCGCCAACTAATGAAAAACTGTTTTTT. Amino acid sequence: CASSPGSPPTNEKLFF.

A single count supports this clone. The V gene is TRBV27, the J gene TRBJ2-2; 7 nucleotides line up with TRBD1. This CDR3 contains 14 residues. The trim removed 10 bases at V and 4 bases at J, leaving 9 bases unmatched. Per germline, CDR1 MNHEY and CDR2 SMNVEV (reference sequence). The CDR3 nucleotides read TGTGCCACCGGGACAGAATATCCCACCGGGGAGCTGTTTTTT. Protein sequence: CATGTEYPTGELFF.